This T cell receptor (beta chain) was sequenced in a study of blood T cell repertoires in COVID-19. Study information: The cDNA or gDNA used as material had been derived from T cells, B-cell-depleted T cells, or PBMCs.

The cohort comprised adults aged about 18 to 90 years residing in approximately 25 US areas. Cohort allocation depended upon clinical history that participants reported. Each recovered donor of Cohort 3 presented with two negative PCRs, clearance, or symptom resolution. Libraries were prepared by immunoSEQ multiplex PCR; TCRdb keeps only in-frame clonotypes and omits some of them. The table has roughly 160,000 clones, roughly 84% seen once. The CDR3 is 16 residues long. V dropped 6 bases and J dropped 1; count of bases not matched to a gene: 9. CDR1 LNHDA and CDR2 SQIVND come from the germline V gene (reference sequence).

The genes are TRBV19 and TRBJ2-1; 7 bases are a match to TRBD1. Sequences were obtained from PBMCs or T cells enriched from blood (not recorded which). The receptor comes from a woman aged 60 to 75 who had recovered from COVID-19. The CDR3 loop reads CASSLTGQTSYNEQFF. The DNA for the CDR3 is TGTGCCAGTAGCCTCACGGGACAGACATCCTACAATGAGCAGTTCTTC.